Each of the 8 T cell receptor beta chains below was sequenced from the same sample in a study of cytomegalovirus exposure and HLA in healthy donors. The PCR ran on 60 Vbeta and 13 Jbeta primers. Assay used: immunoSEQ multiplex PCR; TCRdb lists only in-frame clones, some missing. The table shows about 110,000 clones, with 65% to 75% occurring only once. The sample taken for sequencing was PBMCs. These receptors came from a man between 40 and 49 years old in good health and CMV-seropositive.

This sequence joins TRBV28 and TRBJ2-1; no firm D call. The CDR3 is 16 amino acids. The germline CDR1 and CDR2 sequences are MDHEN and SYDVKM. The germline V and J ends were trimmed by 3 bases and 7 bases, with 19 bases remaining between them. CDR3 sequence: CASSFSKSGVGNEQFF. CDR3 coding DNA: TGTGCCAGCAGTTTCTCCAAGTCTGGAGTAGGAAATGAGCAGTTCTTC.

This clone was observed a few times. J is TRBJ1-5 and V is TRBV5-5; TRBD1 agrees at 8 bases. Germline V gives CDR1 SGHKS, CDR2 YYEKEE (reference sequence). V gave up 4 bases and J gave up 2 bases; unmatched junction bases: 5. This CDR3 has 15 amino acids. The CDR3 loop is CASSIGQGRNQPQHF. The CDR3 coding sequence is TGTGCCAGCAGCATTGGACAGGGCCGCAATCAGCCCCAGCATTTT.

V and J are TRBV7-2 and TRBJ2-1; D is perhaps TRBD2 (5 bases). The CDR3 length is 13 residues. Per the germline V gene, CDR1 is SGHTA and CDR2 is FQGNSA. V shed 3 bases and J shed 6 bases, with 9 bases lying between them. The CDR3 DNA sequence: TGTGCCAGCAGCTTCCCAGCGGTCAATGAGCAGTTCTTC. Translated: CASSFPAVNEQFF. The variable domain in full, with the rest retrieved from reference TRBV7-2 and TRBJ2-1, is GAGVSQSPSNKVTEKGKDVELRCDPISGHTALYWYRQSLGQGLEFLIYFQGNSAPDKSGLPSDRFSAERTGGSVSTLTIQRTQQEDSAVYLCASSFPAVNEQFFGPGTRLTVL.

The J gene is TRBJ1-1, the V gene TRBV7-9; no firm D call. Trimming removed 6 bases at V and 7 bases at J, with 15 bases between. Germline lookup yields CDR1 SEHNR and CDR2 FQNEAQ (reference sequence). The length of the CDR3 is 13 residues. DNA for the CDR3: TGTGCCAGCAGTAACAGTTTTGGGCTTGAAGCTTTCTTT. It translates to CASSNSFGLEAFF. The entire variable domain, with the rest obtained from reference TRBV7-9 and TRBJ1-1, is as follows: DTGVSQNPRHKITKRGQNVTFRCDPISEHNRLYWYRQTLGQGPEFLTYFQNEAQLEKSRLLSDRFSAERPKGSFSTLEIQRTEQGDSAMYLCASSNSFGLEAFFGQGTRLTVV.

The CDR3 here is CASSPGFYEQYF. The CDR3 DNA sequence: TGTGCCAGCTCACCCGGGTTCTACGAGCAGTACTTC. V is TRBV18 and J is TRBJ2-7; D call uncertain. The germline V gene has CDR1 KGHSH and CDR2 LQKENI. This CDR3 has 12 amino acids. V lost 3 bases, J lost 3 bases, and 6 bases lay in between.

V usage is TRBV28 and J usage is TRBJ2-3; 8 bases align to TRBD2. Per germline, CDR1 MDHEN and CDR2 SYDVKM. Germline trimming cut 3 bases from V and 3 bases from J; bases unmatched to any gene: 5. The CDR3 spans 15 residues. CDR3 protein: CASSFLAGQTDTQYF. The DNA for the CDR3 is TGTGCCAGCAGTTTTCTAGCGGGCCAAACAGATACGCAGTATTTT.

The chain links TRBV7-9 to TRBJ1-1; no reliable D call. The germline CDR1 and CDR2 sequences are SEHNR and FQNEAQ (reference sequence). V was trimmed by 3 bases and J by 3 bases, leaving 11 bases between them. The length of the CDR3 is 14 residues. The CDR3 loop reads CASSFTAGDTEAFF. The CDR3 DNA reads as TGTGCCAGCAGCTTCACCGCCGGGGACACTGAAGCTTTCTTT.

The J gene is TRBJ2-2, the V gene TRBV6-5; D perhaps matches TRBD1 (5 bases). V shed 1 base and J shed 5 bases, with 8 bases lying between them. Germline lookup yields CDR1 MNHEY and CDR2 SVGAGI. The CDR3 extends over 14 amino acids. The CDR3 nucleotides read TGTGCCAGCAGTTACTACAGGCGGACCGGGGAGCTGTTTTTT. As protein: CASSYYRRTGELFF.